A single sample is the source of the 29 T cell receptor beta chains below, sequenced in a study of T-cell reconstitution after alpha-beta-depleted transplantation in children. TCRbeta library construction was performed incorporating unique molecular identifiers. TCRdb itself ran the PCR reads through MiXCR, one entry per CDR3 protein. The sample includes around 600,000 distinct CDR3 sequences, under 25% seen only once; the top ten take 11% to 15%. The source was PBMCs, mostly from graft donor cells, collected 360 days after TCRalphabeta/CD19-depleted stem cell transplant. These TCRs come from a boy younger than two who had a stem cell transplant for acute myeloid leukemia, so the T cells may come from the graft donor.

This clonotype appeared many times. The chain couples TRBV25-1 to TRBJ1-2; D gene uncertain. Deletions cut 0 bases from V and 8 bases from J, with 10 bases between. Germline lookup yields CDR1 MGHDK and CDR2 SYGVNS. There are 13 residues in the CDR3. CDR3 sequence: CASSEYEGLGYTF. The CDR3 coding sequence is TGTGCCAGCAGTGAATACGAGGGTCTGGGCTACACCTTC.

The chain uses TRBV5-6 and TRBJ2-3; D not resolved. From germline, CDR1 is SGHDT and CDR2 YYEEEE. Trimming took off 0 bases at V and 11 bases at J, with 10 bases between the two ends. The CDR3 extends over 12 amino acids. This chain's CDR3 is CASSLDRQVQYF. DNA of the CDR3: TGTGCCAGCAGCTTGGATAGGCAGGTGCAGTATTTT.

The chain uses TRBV5-1 and TRBJ1-2; 7 positions agree with TRBD1. With 4 bases clipped from V and 6 bases from J, the junction kept 9 bases outside the gene matches. In germline, CDR1 is SGHRS, CDR2 YFSETQ. The CDR3 contains 14 residues. As DNA, the CDR3 is TGCGCCAGCAGCCTTGGGACAGAATCCCATGGCTACACCTTC. Translated, it gives CASSLGTESHGYTF.

The chain uses TRBV12-3 or TRBV12-4 and TRBJ1-1; D not certain. Trimming cost V 4 bases and J 2 bases, with 32 bases left between them. This CDR3 contains 21 residues. In DNA form, the CDR3 reads TGTGCCAGCAGTTCACGCCCCACACCCTGGGAATTTCGGGATATCAACACTGAAGCTTTCTTT. Encoded protein: CASSSRPTPWEFRDINTEAFF.

J is TRBJ2-7 and V is TRBV7-2; TRBD1 aligns across 7 bases. The CDR3 has 15 amino acids. Germline-derived CDR1 and CDR2 are SGHTA and FQGNSA. The V segment lost 1 base and the J segment 4 bases; nucleotides outside the gene matches: 7. CDR3 sequence: CASSLVGTDNYEQYF. As DNA, the CDR3 is TGTGCCAGCAGCTTAGTTGGGACAGATAATTACGAGCAGTACTTC.

The genes are TRBV7-2 and TRBJ1-1; weak D call: TRBD1 (6 bases). The CDR3 contains 16 residues. CDR1 SGHTA and CDR2 FQGNSA come from the germline V gene. With 5 bases removed from V and 0 bases from J, the gap between germline ends came to 16 bases. The CDR3 DNA sequence: TGTGCCAGCAGCAGAACAGGGATGGCCCTGAACACTGAAGCTTTCTTT. It codes for CASSRTGMALNTEAFF.

There are many counts of this clonotype. J is TRBJ2-7 and V is TRBV7-2; D tentatively fits TRBD1 or TRBD2 (5 bases each). The CDR3 runs 14 residues. Trimming pared 0 bases from V and 3 bases from J, leaving 9 bases between. CDR1 is SGHTA, CDR2 FQGNSA, per germline. Here the CDR3 DNA reads TGTGCCAGCAGCTTAGCATGGGACGGCTACGAGCAGTACTTC. It is translated as CASSLAWDGYEQYF.

This sequence joins TRBV4-2 and TRBJ2-5; no definite D call. V was shortened by 0 bases and J by 1 base, with 6 bases between the two germline ends. Germline values: CDR1 LGHNA, CDR2 YNFKEQ. The CDR3 runs 14 residues. The CDR3 sequence is CASSQDYLQETQYF. CDR3 in DNA: TGTGCCAGCAGCCAAGACTATCTCCAAGAGACCCAGTACTTC.

This clonotype was found a few times. The rearrangement uses TRBV15 and TRBJ2-1; D is unresolved. The CDR3 consists of 17 residues. Trimming stripped 0 bases from V and 1 base from J, with 13 bases between. Germline CDR1 reads LNHNV; CDR2 reads YYDKDF (reference sequence). The CDR3 DNA follows: TGTGCCACCAGCAGAGATCGAACGCGGTCTTCCTACAATGAGCAGTTCTTC. This encodes CATSRDRTRSSYNEQFF. The full variable domain, its missing parts supplied by reference TRBV15 and TRBJ2-1, is DAMVIQNPRYQVTQFGKPVTLSCSQTLNHNVMYWYQQKSSQAPKLLFHYYDKDFNNEADTPDNFQSRRPNTSFCFLDIRSPGLGDTAMYLCATSRDRTRSSYNEQFFGPGTRLTVL.

This clonotype has only a few counts. The rearrangement uses TRBV29-1 and TRBJ2-1; the D gene could be TRBD1 or TRBD2 (5 bases each). This CDR3 is built from 11 residues. The V and J ends lost 7 bases and 3 bases respectively, with 7 bases between them. Germline assignment: CDR1 SQVTM and CDR2 ANQGSEA. The CDR3 DNA sequence: TGCAGCGGGGGGATCTACAATGAGCAGTTCTTC. This codes for CSGGIYNEQFF.

CDR3 DNA: TGTGCCAGTAGTATAGATCGGGAGGAACTAGCTTTCTTT. Protein sequence: CASSIDREELAFF. V usage is TRBV19 and J usage is TRBJ1-1; D unclear. The V gene lost 0 bases and the J gene lost 10 bases, with 12 bases spanning the gap. The V gene's germline CDR1 is LNHDA and CDR2 SQIVND (reference sequence). CDR3 length equals 13 residues.

For the CDR3, the DNA is TGTGCCACCAGCACCCCGTCGGAGTCGGAAGCTTTCTTT. Translated, it gives CATSTPSESEAFF. This chain uses TRBV15 with TRBJ1-1; D uncertain. The length of the CDR3 is 13 residues. The germline V gene has CDR1 LNHNV and CDR2 YYDKDF (reference sequence). The V end lost 4 bases, the J end lost 8 bases, and 14 bases lay between the germline ends.

The V and J genes are TRBV10-2 and TRBJ1-5; no reliable D call. V was pared by 8 bases and J by 3 bases, with 14 bases between. This CDR3 is 14 amino acids long. Germline CDR1 and CDR2: WSHSY and SAAADI. CDR3 loop: CASADGRNNQPQHF. The CDR3, as DNA: TGCGCCAGCGCAGACGGACGGAACAATCAGCCCCAGCATTTT.

This clonotype was observed at least ten times. J is TRBJ1-2 and V is TRBV28; 7 nucleotides match TRBD1. This CDR3 comprises 14 residues. Trimming took 3 bases from V and 6 from J; bases not matched to a gene: 7. Germline-derived CDR1 and CDR2 are MDHEN and SYDVKM. The CDR3 is CASSFQGQRDGYTF. The CDR3 region has the DNA TGTGCCAGCAGTTTCCAGGGACAGAGGGATGGCTACACCTTC.

The chain employs TRBV28 and TRBJ2-7; 10 positions match TRBD1. Per the germline V gene, CDR1 is MDHEN and CDR2 is SYDVKM. CDR3 size: 15 residues. Unmatched junction bases numbered 7, after V lost 5 bases and J lost 3 bases. The CDR3 coding sequence is TGTGCCAGCAGTCATATGACAGGGGGCTACTACGAGCAGTACTTC. Translated: CASSHMTGGYYEQYF.

There are many counts of this clonotype. The chain recombines TRBV20-1 with TRBJ2-1; D remains ambiguous. Germline V gene lookup returns CDR1 DFQATT and CDR2 SNEGSKA (reference sequence). V lost 5 bases and J 7 bases, leaving 12 bases between the germline ends. The CDR3 sequence is 12 residues long. The CDR3: CSAAPTANEQFF. The CDR3 DNA sequence: TGCAGTGCTGCGCCTACAGCGAATGAGCAGTTCTTC.

The chain combines TRBV3-1 with TRBJ2-1, with 9 nucleotides matching TRBD1. This CDR3 comprises 16 residues. Germline V lookup: CDR1 LGHDT, CDR2 YNNKEL (reference sequence). With V trimmed by 4 bases and J by 2 bases, 6 bases remained unmatched. DNA for the CDR3: TGTGCCAGCAGCCGTACTACAGGGGGCCCCTACAATGAGCAGTTCTTC. It codes for CASSRTTGGPYNEQFF.

This clonotype appeared many times. The V call is TRBV29-1, the J call TRBJ2-1, with 7 bases that match TRBD2. This CDR3 is built from 13 residues. Trimming at V came to 4 bases and at J to 6 bases, leaving 6 bases not matched to a gene. CDR1 is SQVTM and CDR2 is ANQGSEA in the germline V gene. The CDR3 reads CSVVGGRSNEQFF. The CDR3 region has the DNA TGCAGCGTTGTCGGGGGGAGATCCAATGAGCAGTTCTTC.

The chain links TRBV6-1 to TRBJ1-5; tentative D call: TRBD1 (6 bases). The CDR3 consists of 16 residues. The ends were cut back, 0 bases at V and 2 bases at J, with 11 bases in the middle. Germline values: CDR1 MNHNS, CDR2 SASEGT. The CDR3 protein is CASSEAHRVGNQPQHF. CDR3 in DNA: TGTGCCAGCAGTGAAGCGCACAGGGTAGGCAATCAGCCCCAGCATTTT.

Points on this clonotype: The CDR3 end shows no conserved phenylalanine or tryptophan, and so a read error is likely. The genes are TRBV7-2 and TRBJ1-5, with 8 bases that match TRBD1. CDR3 length equals 15 residues. Losses at the gene ends were 5 bases for V and 5 bases for J; bases not matched to a gene: 8. Germline V gene sequence: CDR1 SGHTA, CDR2 FQGNSA. The CDR3 nucleotides are TGTGCCAGCAGCCCCGCGACGACAGGGGATCAGCCCCAGCATTCT. It specifies CASSPATTGDQPQHS.

This clonotype was seen only a few times. The chain carries TRBV12-3 or TRBV12-4 and TRBJ2-1, with TRBD1 matching 11 bases. The CDR3 consists of 20 residues. V gave up 4 bases and J gave up 8 bases; unmatched junction bases: 22. CDR3 sequence reads: CASSSSTGTGGSKRYDEQFF. CDR3 nucleotides: TGTGCCAGCAGTTCCTCCACCGGGACAGGGGGAAGTAAGAGGTACGATGAGCAGTTCTTC.

This chain connects TRBV9 to TRBJ1-1, with 8 positions matching TRBD1. CDR1 is SGDLS, CDR2 YYNGEE, per germline. This CDR3 has 16 residues. The V segment lost 4 bases and the J segment 3 bases; nucleotides outside the gene matches: 11. DNA for the CDR3: TGTGCCAGCAGCCTAAGGACAGGGACGGATGACACTGAAGCTTTCTTT. Translation gives CASSLRTGTDDTEAFF.

This clonotype was detected only a few times. The V and J genes are TRBV7-6 and TRBJ2-5; no clear D gene. V dropped 0 bases and J dropped 2 bases, with 10 bases sitting between them. Germline-derived CDR1 and CDR2 are SGHVS and FNYEAQ. This CDR3 has 15 amino acids. The CDR3 DNA sequence: TGTGCCAGCAGCTTAGCGGGGATCTGGCAAGAGACCCAGTACTTC. Amino acids: CASSLAGIWQETQYF. The full variable domain, completed using reference TRBV7-6 and TRBJ2-5, is GAGVSQSPRYKVTKRGQDVALRCDPISGHVSLYWYRQALGQGPEFLTYFNYEAQQDKSGLPNDRFSAERPEGSISTLTIQRTEQRDSAMYRCASSLAGIWQETQYFGPGTRLLVL.

The chain employs TRBV4-2 and TRBJ2-5; D call uncertain. The germline gives CDR1 LGHNA, CDR2 YNFKEQ. This CDR3 is built from 13 residues. V gave up 10 bases and J gave up 5 bases, with 17 bases separating them. CDR3 residues: CAMGPEPSETQYF. The CDR3 DNA reads as TGTGCCATGGGCCCGGAGCCCTCGGAGACCCAGTACTTC.

The chain is built from TRBV20-1 and TRBJ2-1; 10 bases map to TRBD2. Germline lookup yields CDR1 DFQATT and CDR2 SNEGSKA (reference sequence). The V and J ends lost 6 bases and 6 bases, in that order; junction bases with no gene match: 8. This CDR3 spans 14 amino acids. The CDR3 DNA follows: TGCAGTGCCTACTCTAGCGGGGGTTTCAATGAGCAGTTCTTC. It codes for CSAYSSGGFNEQFF.

This rearrangement joins TRBV20-1 to TRBJ2-7; D gene unclear. The CDR3 has 15 amino acids. V was pared by 6 bases and J by 1 base, with 19 bases between. Germline values: CDR1 DFQATT, CDR2 SNEGSKA (reference sequence). Here the CDR3 reads CSARPVSGYSYEQYF. In DNA form, the CDR3 reads TGCAGTGCCAGACCCGTAAGTGGCTATTCCTACGAGCAGTACTTC.

The V gene is TRBV10-3, the J gene TRBJ1-4, with TRBD1 matching over 7 bases. The germline CDR1 and CDR2 sequences are ENHRY and SYGVKD. J was trimmed by 5 bases and V by 9 bases; bases with no gene match: 6. The CDR3 sequence is 13 residues long. Written as DNA, the CDR3 is TGTGCCATTGCCGGGACAGCGAATGAAAAACTGTTTTTT. It is translated as CAIAGTANEKLFF.

This clonotype was seen ten or more times. In nucleotides, the CDR3 is TGTGCCAGCAGCTCAGACAGGGGAAGGCAGGAAACGCAGTATTTT. Protein: CASSSDRGRQETQYF. This rearrangement joins TRBV7-8 to TRBJ2-3, with 8 positions matching TRBD1. The germline gives CDR1 SGHVS, CDR2 FQNEAQ. The CDR3 sequence is 15 residues long. The ends lost 4 bases at V and 9 bases at J; junction bases unmatched: 12.

This clonotype appeared many times. The chain is built from TRBV3-1 and TRBJ2-7; D unclear. The V gene's germline CDR1 is LGHDT and CDR2 YNNKEL (reference sequence). The CDR3 consists of 13 residues. Trimming removed 2 bases at V and 3 bases at J, with 8 bases between. The CDR3 here is CASSQLPGYEQYV. As DNA, the CDR3 is TGTGCCAGCAGCCAATTACCGGGCTACGAGCAGTACGTC.